This T cell receptor beta chain comes out of a study of blood T cell repertoires in COVID-19. Study background: Some COVID-19 samples were acute and others convalescent; all came from the United States, Italy and Spain. T cells, B-cell-depleted T cells, or PBMCs supplied cDNA or gDNA.

Clones were sequenced by immunoSEQ multiplex PCR, and TCRdb holds only the in-frame ones, with some missing. This sample has under 95,000 clones, with around 82% found just once. Trimming took off 5 bases at V and 1 base at J, with 12 bases between the two ends. This CDR3 has 14 amino acids. Germline CDR1 is LNHDA and CDR2 is SQIVND (reference sequence). The chain combines TRBV19 with TRBJ2-7; perhaps TRBD1 as D (5 bases). The sequenced material came from peripheral blood. This clonotype was obtained from a woman aged 80 or over with COVID-19, enrolled during active disease. CDR3 in amino acids: CASSQGTLSYEQYF. The CDR3 nucleotides read TGTGCCAGTAGTCAGGGAACCCTTTCCTACGAGCAGTACTTC.